This TCR beta chain appears in the sequencing data of a study of T cell repertoires in cytomegalovirus infection. At the level of the study: CMV infection plus the matching HLA type was flagged by public TCR beta signatures. Whole-study results and caveats: CMV-specific TCR beta clonotypes restricted by HLA-C were the ones dominating the ex vivo response. Adding up the frequency of public TCR beta families identified people who carried CMV plus the relevant HLA.

TCRdb fed the reads into MiXCR, producing one record per CDR3 protein. Among roughly 300,000 distinct CDR3 sequences, roughly 23% were seen once, and the ten largest hold approximately 15%. This clonotype appeared many times. The target antigen is unknown. CDR1 SGHTA and CDR2 FQGNSA come from the germline V gene. V was clipped by 5 bases and J by 8 bases; unmatched bases: 11. The CDR3 contains 15 residues. This chain uses TRBV7-2 with TRBJ1-2, with 10 bases fitting TRBD1. The sequenced sample consisted of PBMCs. The TCR was taken from a human donor in good health (CMV status not recorded). Some clones in this sample may be carry-over from other donors' samples. The DNA for the CDR3 is TGTGCCAGCAGCGCACCGGGACAGGGGATAAGAGGCTACACCTTC. It codes for CASSAPGQGIRGYTF.